This T cell receptor (beta chain) was recorded in a study of early T cells in non-severe SARS-CoV-2 infection. Study context: The input, bulk RNA from unsorted whole blood, was sequenced, and chains were unpaired.

Study-wide results and limits: Matching against VDJdb likely underestimated virus-specific expansions, favoring anti-spike CD8.

Attachment of unique molecular identifiers to individual cDNA molecules was performed. Via MiXCR, TCRdb re-called the 5' RACE reads, giving one row per CDR3 protein. Of under 60,000 distinct CDR3 sequences in the sample, less than 15% were seen once. This clonotype was observed a handful of times. What it binds is unknown. Germline V gives CDR1 LGHNT, CDR2 FRNRAP. The CDR3 has 18 amino acids. V lost 0 bases and J lost 0, with 15 bases in between. This TCR was recovered from an adult who was a healthcare worker with PCR-confirmed SARS-CoV-2 infection or an uninfected control (not recorded which). The chain is built from TRBV12-5 and TRBJ2-1; D assignment may be TRBD1 or TRBD2 (5 bases each). The sample was whole blood. The CDR3 region is CASGLVLAGAASYNEQFF. The CDR3 DNA sequence: TGTGCTAGTGGTTTGGTGCTAGCCGGGGCCGCCTCCTACAATGAGCAGTTCTTC. The full variable domain, its missing parts supplied by reference TRBV12-5 and TRBJ2-1, is DARVTQTPRHKVTEMGQEVTMRCQPILGHNTVFWYRQTMMQGLELLAYFRNRAPLDDSGMPKDRFSAEMPDATLATLKIQPSEPRDSAVYFCASGLVLAGAASYNEQFFGPGTRLTVL.